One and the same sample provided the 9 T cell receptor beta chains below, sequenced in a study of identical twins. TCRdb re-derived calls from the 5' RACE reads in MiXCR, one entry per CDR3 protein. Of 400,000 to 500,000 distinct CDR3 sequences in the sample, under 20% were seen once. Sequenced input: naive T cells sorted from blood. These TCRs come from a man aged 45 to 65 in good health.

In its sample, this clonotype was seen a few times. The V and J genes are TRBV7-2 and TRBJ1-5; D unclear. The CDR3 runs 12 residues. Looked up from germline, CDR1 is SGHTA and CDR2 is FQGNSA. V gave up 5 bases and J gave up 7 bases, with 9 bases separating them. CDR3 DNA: TGTGCCAGCAGCAATTACGGGCAGCCCCAGCATTTT. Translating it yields CASSNYGQPQHF. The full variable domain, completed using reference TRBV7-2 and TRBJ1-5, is GAGVSQSPSNKVTEKGKDVELRCDPISGHTALYWYRQSLGQGLEFLIYFQGNSAPDKSGLPSDRFSAERTGGSVSTLTIQRTQQEDSAVYLCASSNYGQPQHFGDGTRLSIL.

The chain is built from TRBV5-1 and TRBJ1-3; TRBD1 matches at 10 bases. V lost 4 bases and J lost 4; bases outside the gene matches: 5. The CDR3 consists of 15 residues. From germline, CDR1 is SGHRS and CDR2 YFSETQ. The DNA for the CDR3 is TGCGCCAGCAGCGGGGGGACAGGGGTCGGAAACACCATATATTTT. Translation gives CASSGGTGVGNTIYF.

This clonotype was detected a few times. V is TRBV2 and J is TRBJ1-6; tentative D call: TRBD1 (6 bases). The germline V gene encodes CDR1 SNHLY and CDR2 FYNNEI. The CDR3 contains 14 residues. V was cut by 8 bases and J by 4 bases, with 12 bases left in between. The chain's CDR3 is CASYPGAYNSPLHF. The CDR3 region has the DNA TGTGCCAGCTATCCGGGGGCGTATAATTCACCCCTCCACTTT. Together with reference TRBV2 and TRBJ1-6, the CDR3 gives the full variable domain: EPEVTQTPSHQVTQMGQEVILRCVPISNHLYFYWYRQILGQKVEFLVSFYNNEISEKSEIFDDQFSVERPDGSNFTLKIRSTKLEDSAMYFCASYPGAYNSPLHFGNGTRLTVT.

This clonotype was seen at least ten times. The CDR3 nucleotides are TGTGCCAGCAGTTACTCCGTTTTCGCCGGGGAGCTGTTTTTT. It translates to CASSYSVFAGELFF. The chain joins TRBV6-5 to TRBJ2-2; no clear D gene. V gave up 0 bases and J gave up 6 bases, with 8 bases separating them. CDR3 size: 14 residues. Germline assignment: CDR1 MNHEY and CDR2 SVGAGI.

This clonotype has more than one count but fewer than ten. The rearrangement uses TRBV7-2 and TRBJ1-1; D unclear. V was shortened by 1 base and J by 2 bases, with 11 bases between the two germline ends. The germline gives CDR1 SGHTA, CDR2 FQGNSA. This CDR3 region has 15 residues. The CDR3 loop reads CASSLDSAINTEAFF. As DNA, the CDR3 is TGTGCCAGCAGCTTAGATTCCGCTATAAACACTGAAGCTTTCTTT. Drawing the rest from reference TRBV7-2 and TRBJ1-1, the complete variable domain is GAGVSQSPSNKVTEKGKDVELRCDPISGHTALYWYRQSLGQGLEFLIYFQGNSAPDKSGLPSDRFSAERTGGSVSTLTIQRTQQEDSAVYLCASSLDSAINTEAFFGQGTRLTVV.

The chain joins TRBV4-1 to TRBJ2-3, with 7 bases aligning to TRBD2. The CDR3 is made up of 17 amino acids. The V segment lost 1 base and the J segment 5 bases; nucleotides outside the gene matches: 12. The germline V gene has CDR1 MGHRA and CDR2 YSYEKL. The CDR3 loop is CASSQVYPSGVVDTQYF. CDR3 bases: TGCGCCAGCAGCCAAGTTTATCCTAGCGGTGTGGTAGATACGCAGTATTTT.

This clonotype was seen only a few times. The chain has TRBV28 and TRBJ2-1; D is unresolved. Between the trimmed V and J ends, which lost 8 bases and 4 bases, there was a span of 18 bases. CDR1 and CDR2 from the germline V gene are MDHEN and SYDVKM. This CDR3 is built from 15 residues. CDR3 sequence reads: CASGDSTVSYNEQFF. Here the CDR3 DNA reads TGTGCCAGCGGCGACTCCACAGTGTCGTACAATGAGCAGTTCTTC.

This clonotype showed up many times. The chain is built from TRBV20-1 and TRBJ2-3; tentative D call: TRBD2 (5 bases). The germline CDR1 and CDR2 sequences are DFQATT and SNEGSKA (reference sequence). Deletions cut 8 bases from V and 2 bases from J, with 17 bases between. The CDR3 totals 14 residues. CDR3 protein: CSFIGVGPTDTQYF. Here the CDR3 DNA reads TGCAGTTTCATCGGGGTGGGCCCCACAGATACGCAGTATTTT.

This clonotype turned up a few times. DNA of the CDR3: TGCAGTGCTAGCTCTCGGGACAACTACAATGAGCAGTTCTTC. Translated, it gives CSASSRDNYNEQFF. The chain links TRBV20-1 to TRBJ2-1; the D gene is possibly TRBD1 (6 bases). CDR3 size: 14 residues. CDR1 DFQATT and CDR2 SNEGSKA come from the germline V gene (reference sequence). Trimming cost V 3 bases and J 3 bases, with 12 bases left between them.